This T cell receptor beta chain was sequenced in a study of Graves' ophthalmopathy and Graves' hyperthyroidism. This clonotype was detected many times. Its antigen is unknown. Amplified TCR beta CDR3 regions were obtained using RNA transcripts as template. HTBI-primed first-round RT-PCR preceded second-round multiplex PCR. TCRdb ran MiXCR on the multiplex PCR reads and lists one entry per CDR3 protein. Altogether roughly 400,000 distinct CDR3 sequences are present, approximately 18% being singletons, with the ten largest covering roughly 2.3%. Study-wide results and caveats: A majority of expanded thyroid clonotypes exceeding 0.001 frequency were likewise present in blood.

Recruitment covered hyperthyroidism patients aged 18 to 65 whose new diagnosis was of under 2 months' duration. Exclusion applied to patients with other autoimmune diseases, uncontrolled infections, pregnancy or lactation. Each diagnosis was determined on the basis of clinical symptoms, serum thyroxine, TRAb, thyroid ultrasound and orbital computed tomography. The sequenced sample consisted of peripheral blood. The clonotype originates from an adult woman with stable Graves' hyperthyroidism.

CDR3 DNA: TGCGCCAGCAGCCGGACGGAGGCACGTCGGAGCTCTGGAAACACCATATATTTT. It codes for CASSRTEARRSSGNTIYF. The rearrangement joins TRBV5-1 to TRBJ1-3; D is unclear. CDR1 is SGHRS, CDR2 YFSETQ, per germline. This CDR3 has 18 amino acids. V was pared by 4 bases and J by 0 bases, with 20 bases between.